This T cell receptor beta chain was recovered during a study of T cell changes during pregnancy in multiple sclerosis. This clone has a single count. The CDR3 is 14 residues long. Per the germline V gene, CDR1 is MNHEY and CDR2 is SVGAGI. V lost 8 bases and J 0 bases, leaving 11 bases between the germline ends. Using immunoSEQ multiplex PCR, the repertoire was profiled, and TCRdb retains in-frame clones only, with some absent. Of under 45,000 clones listed, 85% to 95% are singletons. Sequencing used CD4+ T cells from peripheral blood mononuclear cells, obtained after pregnancy. The clonotype was recovered from a female donor with multiple sclerosis, enrolled in a pregnancy study. The rearrangement uses TRBV6-5 and TRBJ1-3; maybe TRBD1 (5 bases). This chain's CDR3 is CASGGRASGNTIYF. In DNA, the CDR3 is TGTGCCAGCGGGGGGAGGGCCTCTGGAAACACCATATATTTT.